The clone carrying this TCR beta chain was seen a few times. Its antigen is still unknown. The read terminates 3 residues ahead of where the CDR3 ends, so the germline J gene completes it. The sample originates from a study of T cell clonality in common variable immunodeficiency. General observations from the study: CVID subjects showed higher TCRbeta clonality than healthy controls. Fewer deletions and N-nucleotide insertions were reportedly seen in common variable immunodeficiency TCR beta sequences. The cause of increased CVID clonality remains unclear without subpopulation sequencing.

Equal genomic DNA amounts from CVID and control samples were sequenced. Here immunoSEQ multiplex PCR was the method, and the copy in TCRdb shows in-frame clones only, minus some. The sample includes about 19,000 clones, none of them occurring once. The CDR3 is 15 amino acids. The V gene's germline CDR1 is SGHDT and CDR2 YYEEEE. V lost 0 bases and J 2 bases, leaving 12 bases between the germline ends. Source material: peripheral blood mononuclear cells. The TCR was taken from a human donor with common variable immunodeficiency. The chain joins TRBV5-6 to TRBJ2-7, with D possibly matching TRBD2 (6 bases). Partial CDR3 DNA: TGTGCCAGCAGCTTGGGCTGGGGGGAGACCTACGAG. It translates to CASSLGWGETYE. From start to end, the CDR3 is CASSLGWGETYEQYF.